This TCR beta chain was captured in a study of blood T cell repertoires in COVID-19. For the study at large: Donors in the United States, Italy and Spain gave samples during acute or convalescent COVID-19. T cells, B-cell-depleted T cells, or PBMCs supplied cDNA or gDNA.

Original methodology: Reference gene primer amplification yielded estimated nucleated cell counts. Assay: immunoSEQ multiplex PCR; the TCRdb copy retains only in-frame clones and omits some. V, J and clone size derive from that table, while D and trimming were established from the DNA sequence. The profile shows fewer than 70,000 clones, about 85% of them singletons. This clone came up a few times. CDR3 length: 13 residues. V was trimmed by 1 base and J by 4 bases, leaving 5 bases between them. Per the germline V gene, CDR1 is SGHAT and CDR2 is FQNNGV. The chain recombines TRBV11-2 with TRBJ1-5; no definite D call. The sample consisted of peripheral blood. This receptor was identified in an older man with acute or convalescent COVID-19. The CDR3 loop reads CASSLGRNQPQHF. Written as DNA, the CDR3 is TGTGCCAGCAGCTTAGGTCGGAATCAGCCCCAGCATTTT.